These 19 T cell receptor beta chains came from one sample sequenced in a study of control samples from healthy donors and cancer patients. Produced via immunoSEQ multiplex PCR; TCRdb's table is partial and in-frame only. The sample includes 150,000 to 200,000 clones, roughly 92% of them seen just once. Sequenced: blood. These receptors were collected from a man aged 25 to 40 in good health.

The chain employs TRBV7-2 and TRBJ2-7, with a tentative D call TRBD1 (6 bases). This CDR3 is built from 14 residues. The V and J ends lost 2 bases and 0 bases respectively, with 8 bases between them. Germline-derived CDR1 and CDR2 are SGHTA and FQGNSA. The CDR3 sequence is CASSLRTASYEQYF. CDR3 in DNA: TGTGCCAGCAGCTTAAGGACAGCCTCCTACGAGCAGTACTTC.

The chain recombines TRBV18 with TRBJ2-1; TRBD2 aligns across 13 bases. Germline CDR1 reads KGHSH; CDR2 reads LQKENI. This CDR3 spans 15 amino acids. The junction had 6 bases not matched to a gene; V was cut back by 6 bases and J by 7 bases. The CDR3 here is CASSKTSGGTNEQFF. In DNA form, the CDR3 reads TGTGCCAGCTCCAAGACTAGCGGGGGGACGAATGAGCAGTTCTTC.

The gene calls are TRBV18 and TRBJ2-7; weak D call: TRBD2 (6 bases). The CDR3 extends over 14 amino acids. CDR1 KGHSH and CDR2 LQKENI come from the germline V gene. Trimming removed 3 bases at V and 3 bases at J, with 12 bases between. The CDR3 DNA reads as TGTGCCAGCTCACCTTCACTAGCCCACTACGAGCAGTACTTC. This codes for CASSPSLAHYEQYF.

This clone has a single count. The chain combines TRBV11-2 with TRBJ1-3; no clear D. Germline V gives CDR1 SGHAT, CDR2 FQNNGV. The germline V and J ends were trimmed by 0 bases and 7 bases, with 7 bases remaining between them. The CDR3 is 13 residues long. The CDR3 DNA follows: TGTGCCAGCAGCTTAGAACCGGGGAACACCATATATTTT. This gives the protein CASSLEPGNTIYF.

The table lists this clone with a few counts. As DNA, the CDR3 is TGTGCCAGCAGGACGGACACTGAAGCTTTCTTT. Amino acids: CASRTDTEAFF. The chain carries TRBV6-5 and TRBJ1-1; D is unresolved. This CDR3 has 11 residues. In germline, CDR1 is MNHEY, CDR2 SVGAGI. V lost 6 bases, J lost 3 bases, and 5 bases lay in between.

This clone was detected only a few times. This chain uses TRBV4-3 with TRBJ1-6; no clear D gene. V was shortened by 0 bases and J by 0 bases, with 9 bases between the two germline ends. The germline V gene encodes CDR1 LGHNA and CDR2 YSLEER. The CDR3 totals 17 residues. CDR3: CASSQDLGSSYNSPLHF. The DNA of the CDR3 is TGCGCCAGCAGCCAAGATCTGGGGAGCTCCTATAATTCACCCCTCCACTTT.

This clone appeared a single time. The chain couples TRBV7-9 to TRBJ2-5; no definite D call. The CDR3 covers 12 residues. Germline CDR1 and CDR2: SEHNR and FQNEAQ (reference sequence). Trimming shortened V by 0 bases and J by 5 bases, and 4 bases separated the two germline ends. CDR3 sequence: CASSLASETQYF. The DNA for the CDR3 is TGTGCCAGCAGCTTAGCGTCGGAGACCCAGTACTTC.

This sequence joins TRBV24-1 and TRBJ2-5, with 11 nucleotides matching TRBD2. The CDR3 length is 15 residues. Trimming cost V 4 bases and J 4 bases; bases outside gene matches: 4. Germline loops: CDR1 KGHDR, CDR2 SFDVKD. DNA of the CDR3: TGTGCCACCAGTGACCCCGGGACTAGCGGAGAGACCCAGTACTTC. Translating gives CATSDPGTSGETQYF.

The chain has TRBV6-5 and TRBJ2-2; D ambiguous. This CDR3 has 16 residues. Germline V gives CDR1 MNHEY, CDR2 SVGAGI. V lost 4 bases, J lost 5 bases, and 17 bases lay in between. CDR3 DNA: TGTGCCAGCAGTTTCCAACGAGACTTTGGGACCGGGGAGCTGTTTTTT. It codes for CASSFQRDFGTGELFF.

The chain employs TRBV5-1 and TRBJ1-1, with D possibly TRBD1 on 5 matching bases. This CDR3 has 14 residues. The germline V gene has CDR1 SGHRS and CDR2 YFSETQ. V was clipped by 4 bases and J by 4 bases, with 14 bases between them. The CDR3 DNA is TGCGCCAGCAGCGAAGGGGCCGGGGTCACTGAAGCTTTCTTT. It codes for CASSEGAGVTEAFF.

The chain carries TRBV5-1 and TRBJ2-1, with 9 bases lining up with TRBD2. The CDR3 loop spans 15 amino acids. Germline V gene data show CDR1 as SGHRS and CDR2 as YFSETQ. The V and J ends lost 3 bases and 5 bases, in that order; junction bases with no gene match: 6. The chain's CDR3 is CASSSLAGTDNEQFF. For the CDR3, the DNA is TGCGCCAGCAGCTCTCTAGCGGGAACGGACAATGAGCAGTTCTTC.

The chain links TRBV3-1 (or the pseudogene TRBV3-2) to TRBJ1-3; TRBD1 matches 9 bases. Germline V gene sequence: CDR1 LGHDT, CDR2 YNNKEL (reference sequence). The V segment lost 4 bases and the J segment 0 bases; nucleotides outside the gene matches: 10. The CDR3 runs to 18 residues. For the CDR3, the DNA is TGTGCCAGCAGCCGATCCGGGACAGGGCCTACCTCTGGAAACACCATATATTTT. This gives the protein CASSRSGTGPTSGNTIYF.

The V and J genes are TRBV6-5 and TRBJ1-5; no clear D gene. The CDR3 is 15 residues long. Germline loops: CDR1 MNHEY, CDR2 SVGAGI. The V gene lost 6 bases and the J gene lost 0 bases, with 12 bases spanning the gap. CDR3 nucleotides: TGTGCCAGCAGAACTACAGTGGATAGCAATCAGCCCCAGCATTTT. It codes for CASRTTVDSNQPQHF.

V usage is TRBV30 and J usage is TRBJ1-2; TRBD1 might be the D (6 bases). This CDR3 spans 13 amino acids. Trimming stripped 2 bases from V and 2 bases from J, with 9 bases between. Per the germline V gene, CDR1 is GTSNPN and CDR2 is SVGIG (reference sequence). The DNA for the CDR3 is TGTGCCTGGAGTCCGGGACACAACTATGGCTACACCTTC. As protein: CAWSPGHNYGYTF.

In DNA, the CDR3 is TGTGCCAGCAGCGAAGTGGGGAAACTGTTTTTT. Its protein product is CASSEVGKLFF. The V call is TRBV11-2, the J call TRBJ1-4; D is undetermined. V was cut by 5 bases and J by 11 bases, with 9 bases left in between. Germline CDR1 SGHAT, CDR2 FQNNGV. This CDR3 is built from 11 residues. The variable domain in full, with the rest retrieved from reference TRBV11-2 and TRBJ1-4, is EAGVAQSPRYKIIEKRQSVAFWCNPISGHATLYWYQQILGQGPKLLIQFQNNGVVDDSQLPKDRFSAERLKGVDSTLKIQPAKLEDSAVYLCASSEVGKLFFGSGTQLSVL.

This chain joins TRBV3-1 (or the pseudogene TRBV3-2) and TRBJ2-1; 12 positions agree with TRBD2. Germline loops: CDR1 LGHDT, CDR2 YNNKEL (reference sequence). V gave up 1 base and J gave up 9 bases; unmatched junction bases: 7. This CDR3 is built from 16 residues. The CDR3 sequence is CASSQGLAGVGGEQFF. The DNA for the CDR3 is TGTGCCAGCAGCCAAGGACTAGCGGGAGTGGGGGGTGAGCAGTTCTTC.

The chain carries TRBV12-3 or TRBV12-4 and TRBJ1-2; a possible D gene is TRBD1 (6 bases). CDR3 size: 13 residues. With 6 bases removed from V and 2 bases from J, the gap between germline ends came to 10 bases. CDR3 protein: CASSPDRNYGYTF. CDR3 in DNA: TGTGCCAGCAGCCCGGACAGAAACTATGGCTACACCTTC.

This clone was recorded once. This chain joins TRBV5-1 and TRBJ1-1, with D possibly matching TRBD1 (5 bases). Per germline, CDR1 SGHRS and CDR2 YFSETQ. CDR3 size: 14 residues. V lost 6 bases, J lost 4 bases, and 16 bases lay in between. The CDR3 sequence is CASTLEGGGTEAFF. The CDR3 coding sequence is TGCGCCAGCACCCTGGAGGGCGGGGGCACTGAAGCTTTCTTT.

The V gene is TRBV24-1, the J gene TRBJ2-7, with TRBD2 matching 10 bases. Germline lookup yields CDR1 KGHDR and CDR2 SFDVKD. J lost 3 bases, V lost 7 bases, and 2 bases had no gene match. CDR3 length equals 13 residues. The CDR3 DNA follows: TGTGCCACCAGGGGGACTAGCGACTACGAGCAGTACTTC. It is translated as CATRGTSDYEQYF.